These 17 T cell receptor beta chains were all obtained from the same sample, sequenced in a study of blood T cell repertoires in COVID-19. The repertoire was sequenced with immunoSEQ multiplex PCR; TCRdb's copy has only in-frame clones and lacks some. Among approximately 300,000 clones, about nine tenths were seen once, and the ten largest hold approximately 10%. What was sequenced was peripheral blood. Receptor source: a woman in her twenties or thirties with COVID-19, enrolled during active disease.

This clone was counted between two and nine times. The rearrangement joins TRBV19 to TRBJ2-7; D is ambiguous. Deletions cut 2 bases from V and 1 base from J, with 9 bases between. This CDR3 has 14 amino acids. CDR1 is LNHDA and CDR2 is SQIVND in the germline V gene (reference sequence). CDR3 sequence: CASSISARSYEQYF. The CDR3 nucleotides read TGTGCCAGTAGTATATCAGCCAGGTCCTACGAGCAGTACTTC. The whole variable domain, remainder taken from reference TRBV19 and TRBJ2-7, is DGGITQSPKYLFRKEGQNVTLSCEQNLNHDAMYWYRQDPGQGLRLIYYSQIVNDFQKGDIAEGYSVSREKKESFPLTVTSAQKNPTAFYLCASSISARSYEQYFGPGTRLTVT.

This chain uses TRBV11-2 with TRBJ1-1; possible D gene TRBD1, 5 bases. From germline, CDR1 is SGHAT and CDR2 FQNNGV. V dropped 5 bases and J dropped 7 bases, with 17 bases sitting between them. The CDR3 runs to 14 residues. This CDR3 reads CASSHPRGINEAFF. CDR3 sequence (DNA): TGTGCCAGCAGCCATCCCCGGGGGATAAATGAAGCTTTCTTT.

Remarks on this clone: Other DNA sequences in the same sample also yield this CDR3. This chain connects TRBV29-1 to TRBJ2-2; the D gene is possibly TRBD1 (6 bases). The V gene lost 6 bases and the J gene lost 1 base, with 9 bases spanning the gap. Germline CDR1 and CDR2: SQVTM and ANQGSEA. CDR3 size: 13 residues. CDR3 loop: CSVRTENTGELFF. The CDR3 DNA reads as TGCAGCGTCAGGACAGAGAACACCGGGGAGCTGTTTTTT.

The gene calls are TRBV15 and TRBJ1-5; TRBD1 might be the D (6 bases). The length of the CDR3 is 16 residues. From germline, CDR1 is LNHNV and CDR2 YYDKDF (reference sequence). Trimming removed 5 bases from V and 1 base from J, with 15 bases in between. The CDR3 protein is CATSLKPGDSNQPQHF. The CDR3 nucleotides are TGTGCCACCAGCCTCAAGCCAGGGGACAGCAATCAGCCCCAGCATTTT.

This chain joins TRBV7-9 and TRBJ2-1, with 8 positions matching TRBD2. V dropped 2 bases and J dropped 6; count of bases not matched to a gene: 6. The CDR3 spans 15 residues. The germline V gene encodes CDR1 SEHNR and CDR2 FQNEAQ (reference sequence). The CDR3 bases are TGTGCCAGCAGCTTAAGCGGACTAGCCGGCAATGAGCAGTTCTTC. The encoded protein is CASSLSGLAGNEQFF.

This sequence joins TRBV18 and TRBJ2-6, with unresolved D. The V end was cut by 4 bases, the J end by 2 bases, with 6 bases between. The CDR3 runs 14 residues. Germline V gene data show CDR1 as KGHSH and CDR2 as LQKENI. CDR3 DNA: TGTGCCAGCTCACTCCAAACTGGGGCCAACGTCCTGACTTTC. Amino acids: CASSLQTGANVLTF.

DNA for the CDR3: TGTGCCAGCAGCCTAGACAGGGGGCGCCGCACTGAAGCTTTCTTT. The encoded protein is CASSLDRGRRTEAFF. The V and J genes are TRBV5-4 and TRBJ1-1; TRBD1 agrees at 10 bases. Losses at the gene ends were 4 bases for V and 4 bases for J; bases not matched to a gene: 7. In germline, CDR1 is SGHNT, CDR2 YYREEE (reference sequence). The CDR3 is made up of 15 amino acids. The variable domain in full, with the rest retrieved from reference TRBV5-4 and TRBJ1-1, is ETGVTQSPTHLIKTRGQQVTLRCSSQSGHNTVSWYQQALGQGPQFIFQYYREEENGRGNFPPRFSGLQFPNYSSELNVNALELDDSALYLCASSLDRGRRTEAFFGQGTRLTVV.

This chain uses TRBV27 with TRBJ2-6, with D unclear. Germline values: CDR1 MNHEY, CDR2 SMNVEV (reference sequence). The V end was cut by 3 bases, the J end by 0 bases, with 3 bases between. The CDR3 covers 14 residues. The CDR3 DNA follows: TGTGCCAGCAGTTTTATCTCTGGGGCCAACGTCCTGACTTTC. Translating gives CASSFISGANVLTF.

V and J are TRBV5-4 and TRBJ2-1; 14 bases are shared with TRBD2. After removal of 4 bases from V and 16 bases from J, the junction contained 10 bases not matched to a gene. The germline gives CDR1 SGHNT, CDR2 YYREEE (reference sequence). There are 14 residues in the CDR3. The CDR3 here is CASSPTSGRAEGFF. CDR3 sequence (DNA): TGTGCCAGCAGCCCGACTAGCGGGAGGGCCGAGGGATTCTTC.

The genes are TRBV5-6 and TRBJ2-3; 8 positions agree with TRBD1. This CDR3 has 14 amino acids. Germline assignment: CDR1 SGHDT and CDR2 YYEEEE. V shed 3 bases and J 2 bases; nucleotides not matched to a gene: 2. The CDR3 loop reads CASSWQGATDTQYF. The CDR3 DNA sequence: TGTGCCAGCAGCTGGCAGGGGGCCACAGATACGCAGTATTTT. The entire variable domain, with the rest obtained from reference TRBV5-6 and TRBJ2-3, is as follows: DAGVTQSPTHLIKTRGQQVTLRCSPKSGHDTVSWYQQALGQGPQFIFQYYEEEERQRGNFPDRFSGHQFPNYSSELNVNALLLGDSALYLCASSWQGATDTQYFGPGTRLTVL.

The chain has TRBV28 and TRBJ1-5, with D perhaps TRBD1 (6 bases). The CDR3 is made up of 17 amino acids. Germline V gene data show CDR1 as MDHEN and CDR2 as SYDVKM. Trimming left V 3 bases short and J 3 bases short, with 18 bases between. CDR3 in amino acids: CASSLHTGRGTNQPQHF. The CDR3 region has the DNA TGTGCCAGCAGTTTGCATACAGGGCGAGGGACCAATCAGCCCCAGCATTTT. The whole variable domain, filled in from reference TRBV28 and TRBJ1-5, reads DVKVTQSSRYLVKRTGEKVFLECVQDMDHENMFWYRQDPGLGLRLIYFSYDVKMKEKGDIPEGYSVSREKKERFSLILESASTNQTSMYLCASSLHTGRGTNQPQHFGDGTRLSIL.

The chain recombines TRBV27 with TRBJ2-2; the match to TRBD1 covers 7 bases. Trimming took 7 bases from V and 6 from J; bases not matched to a gene: 8. CDR3 length equals 14 residues. CDR1 and CDR2 (germline): MNHEY, SMNVEV (reference sequence). The CDR3 loop reads CASNPGQTAGELFF. CDR3 in DNA: TGTGCCAGCAACCCGGGACAGACGGCCGGGGAGCTGTTTTTT.

CDR3 sequence reads: CASSQGAGVSQTQYF. The CDR3 DNA reads TGTGCCAGCAGCCAAGGAGCGGGAGTCTCGCAGACCCAGTACTTC. The genes are TRBV3-1 (or the pseudogene TRBV3-2) and TRBJ2-5; 8 bases are shared with TRBD2. The length of the CDR3 is 15 residues. Per the germline V gene, CDR1 is LGHDT and CDR2 is YNNKEL (reference sequence). V was pared by 1 base and J by 6 bases, with 7 bases of the junction left unmatched.

The chain links TRBV29-1 to TRBJ2-1; no clear D gene. The CDR3 consists of 9 residues. In germline, CDR1 is SQVTM, CDR2 ANQGSEA. V gave up 8 bases and J gave up 16 bases, with 15 bases separating them. The CDR3 reads CSPCGRSFF. CDR3 DNA sequence: TGCAGCCCTTGTGGCAGATCATTCTTC.

The chain is built from TRBV28 and TRBJ2-3, with 7 bases that match TRBD1. The V and J ends lost 2 bases and 1 base, in that order; junction bases with no gene match: 15. The CDR3 is 19 residues long. Germline CDR1 and CDR2: MDHEN and SYDVKM. CDR3 in amino acids: CASSLAPLGTALGTDTQYF. The CDR3 DNA reads as TGTGCCAGCAGTTTAGCCCCCCTCGGGACAGCCCTTGGCACAGATACGCAGTATTTT.

V gene TRBV30 combines with J gene TRBJ2-3; D gene uncertain. Trimming took 0 bases from V and 4 from J, leaving 11 bases between them. Germline loops: CDR1 GTSNPN, CDR2 SVGIG (reference sequence). The length of the CDR3 is 14 residues. The CDR3 region has the DNA TGTGCCTGGAGTGTACTTTCCCTCCCAGATACGCAGTATTTT. Protein: CAWSVLSLPDTQYF.

The J gene is TRBJ1-3, the V gene TRBV6-5; a weak D match, TRBD1 (6 bases). The germline CDR1 and CDR2 sequences are MNHEY and SVGAGI. V lost 3 bases and J 2 bases, leaving 11 bases between the germline ends. The CDR3 covers 15 residues. The CDR3, as DNA: TGTGCCAGCAGTTATCAACAGGGCCCTGGAAACACCATATATTTT. This translates into CASSYQQGPGNTIYF.